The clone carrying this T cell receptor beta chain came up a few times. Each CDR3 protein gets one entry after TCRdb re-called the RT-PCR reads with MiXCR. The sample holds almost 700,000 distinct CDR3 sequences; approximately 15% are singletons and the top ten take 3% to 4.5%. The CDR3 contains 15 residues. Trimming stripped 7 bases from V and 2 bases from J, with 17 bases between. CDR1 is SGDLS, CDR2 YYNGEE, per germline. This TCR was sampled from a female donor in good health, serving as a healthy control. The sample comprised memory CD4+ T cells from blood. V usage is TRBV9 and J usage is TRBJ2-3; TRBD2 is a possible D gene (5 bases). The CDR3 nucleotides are TGTGCCAGCGGGAGAAGGGCCTCGGACACAGATACGCAGTATTTT. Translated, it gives CASGRRASDTDTQYF.